Following are 19 T cell receptor beta chains from one sample sequenced in a study of cytomegalovirus exposure and HLA in healthy donors. Use of 60 Vbeta and 13 Jbeta primers characterized the PCR. Profiled with immunoSEQ multiplex PCR; TCRdb holds only in-frame clones, not every one. The data contain around 110,000 clones, roughly 80% of them singletons. The sequenced material came from PBMCs. Receptor source: a man aged 25 to 40 in good health and CMV-seronegative.

V and J are TRBV13 and TRBJ2-7; TRBD2 agrees at 14 bases. Germline CDR1 and CDR2: PRHDT and FYEKMQ (reference sequence). Trimming cost V 5 bases and J 2 bases; bases outside gene matches: 11. This CDR3 comprises 18 residues. The DNA for the CDR3 is TGTGCCAGCAGCCCCCGGGGACTAGCGGGAGATTTCGCCTACGAGCAGTACTTC. This encodes CASSPRGLAGDFAYEQYF.

The CDR3 coding sequence is TGTGCCAGCAGAGAGACCGGACAGGGGTATGGCTACACCTTC. Protein product: CASRETGQGYGYTF. The chain employs TRBV6-5 and TRBJ1-2, with 9 positions matching TRBD1. The ends lost 6 bases at V and 5 bases at J; junction bases unmatched: 7. This CDR3 is 14 amino acids long. CDR1 is MNHEY and CDR2 is SVGAGI in the germline V gene.

This clone was counted between two and nine times. The V and J genes are TRBV6-1 and TRBJ2-7; D possibly corresponds to TRBD2 (5 bases). The V gene lost 7 bases and the J gene lost 2 bases, with 18 bases spanning the gap. Germline CDR1 and CDR2: MNHNS and SASEGT. The CDR3 extends over 15 amino acids. CDR3 sequence (DNA): TGTGCCAGCACCCGAGAGTGGTCGGGAACCTACGAGCAGTACTTC. This codes for CASTREWSGTYEQYF.

The CDR3 sequence: CASSLGGHSYEQYF. CDR3 DNA sequence: TGTGCCAGCAGCTTAGGTGGGCACTCCTACGAGCAGTACTTC. The V gene is TRBV7-6, the J gene TRBJ2-7; the D is unclear. The ends were cut back, 1 base at V and 0 bases at J, with 7 bases in the middle. CDR1 and CDR2 from the germline V gene are SGHVS and FNYEAQ. The CDR3 is made up of 14 amino acids.

The chain recombines TRBV13 with TRBJ1-5, with 10 bases fitting TRBD1. The CDR3 extends over 14 amino acids. CDR1 and CDR2 (germline): PRHDT, FYEKMQ (reference sequence). With V trimmed by 3 bases and J by 5 bases, 1 base remained unmatched. CDR3 loop: CASSFGTGDQPQHF. DNA for the CDR3: TGTGCCAGCAGCTTCGGGACAGGGGATCAGCCCCAGCATTTT.

The chain couples TRBV6-6 to TRBJ2-7, with D tentatively TRBD2 (6 bases). The CDR3 loop spans 14 amino acids. V lost 2 bases and J 4 bases, leaving 12 bases between the germline ends. Germline V lookup: CDR1 MNHNY, CDR2 SVGAGI (reference sequence). The CDR3: CASSYREASYEQYF. The CDR3 bases are TGTGCCAGCAGTTACAGGGAGGCTTCGTACGAGCAGTACTTC.

This clone was recorded once. A read error may produce the germline difference seen at one junction end. The chain is built from TRBV6-1 and TRBJ2-1, with D possibly being TRBD2 (6 bases). The V gene's germline CDR1 is MNHNS and CDR2 SASEGT. The CDR3 loop spans 12 amino acids. The CDR3 bases are TGTGCCAGCAGCATCACCTACGGAGGGCTCCTCTTC. Translating it yields CASSITYGGLLF.

V and J are TRBV9 and TRBJ1-2; 11 bases agree with TRBD1. V shed 3 bases, J shed 4 bases, and the junction held 5 bases outside the gene matches. This CDR3 is built from 15 residues. From germline, CDR1 is SGDLS and CDR2 YYNGEE. CDR3 amino acids: CASSAGTGGGYGYTF. For the CDR3, the DNA is TGTGCCAGCAGCGCCGGGACAGGGGGAGGCTATGGCTACACCTTC.

This clone was detected once. The chain combines TRBV27 with TRBJ1-1; D is possibly TRBD1 (5 bases). The germline V gene encodes CDR1 MNHEY and CDR2 SMNVEV (reference sequence). The V end was cut by 6 bases, the J end by 1 base, with 12 bases between. The CDR3 has 14 amino acids. CDR3 protein: CASRAAGPNTEAFF. DNA of the CDR3: TGTGCCAGCAGGGCCGCGGGGCCGAACACTGAAGCTTTCTTT.

The gene calls are TRBV29-1 and TRBJ2-6; 11 bases match TRBD1. Trimming took 7 bases from V and 0 from J; bases not matched to a gene: 5. CDR1 and CDR2 (germline): SQVTM, ANQGSEA. The CDR3 covers 16 residues. CDR3 DNA: TGCAGCGCCGGACAGGGGGCCATCTCTGGGGCCAACGTCCTGACTTTC. It is translated as CSAGQGAISGANVLTF.

The rearrangement uses TRBV15 and TRBJ2-3, with TRBD2 matching 10 bases. V shed 5 bases, J shed 3 bases, and the junction held 5 bases outside the gene matches. Germline lookup yields CDR1 LNHNV and CDR2 YYDKDF (reference sequence). This CDR3 comprises 15 residues. CDR3 in amino acids: CATSPQRGGTDTQYF. The CDR3 region has the DNA TGTGCCACCAGCCCCCAGCGGGGGGGGACAGATACGCAGTATTTT.

This CDR3 reads CASSNLAGAKNIQYF. CDR3 coding DNA: TGTGCCAGCAGTAACCTAGCGGGAGCCAAAAACATTCAGTACTTC. The genes are TRBV27 and TRBJ2-4, with 8 bases matching TRBD2. CDR3 length: 15 residues. Germline CDR1 and CDR2: MNHEY and SMNVEV (reference sequence). After removal of 5 bases from V and 0 bases from J, the junction contained 3 bases not matched to a gene.

In this sample, this clone turned up once. The chain carries TRBV18 and TRBJ2-2; D may be TRBD1 (6 bases). The CDR3 has 14 residues. From germline, CDR1 is KGHSH and CDR2 LQKENI. V shed 6 bases and J shed 0 bases, with 8 bases lying between them. CDR3 amino acids: CASSRTANTGELFF. CDR3 DNA: TGTGCCAGCTCGCGGACAGCGAACACCGGGGAGCTGTTTTTT.

The rearrangement links TRBV27 to TRBJ1-1; tentatively, D is TRBD1 (6 bases). The germline V gene has CDR1 MNHEY and CDR2 SMNVEV (reference sequence). This CDR3 spans 14 amino acids. V was clipped by 2 bases and J by 2 bases, with 9 bases between them. CDR3 in amino acids: CASSLTGPNTEAFF. CDR3 DNA sequence: TGTGCCAGCAGTTTAACAGGGCCTAACACTGAAGCTTTCTTT.

The chain links TRBV11-2 to TRBJ2-7; TRBD1 is a possible D gene (6 bases). There are 14 residues in the CDR3. Germline V gene lookup returns CDR1 SGHAT and CDR2 FQNNGV. V lost 5 bases and J 3 bases, leaving 14 bases between the germline ends. This CDR3 reads CASSAQTGNYEQYF. In DNA form, the CDR3 reads TGTGCCAGCAGCGCCCAAACAGGGAACTACGAGCAGTACTTC.

The chain is built from TRBV5-1 and TRBJ2-1; D is unresolved. This CDR3 is built from 12 residues. The V gene lost 0 bases and the J gene lost 10 bases, with 8 bases spanning the gap. Germline assignment: CDR1 SGHRS and CDR2 YFSETQ. In DNA, the CDR3 is TGCGCCAGCAGCTTGGGGGCAACGGAGCAGTTCTTC. Translating it yields CASSLGATEQFF.

This chain connects TRBV5-1 to TRBJ1-5; 7 bases match TRBD1. J lost 5 bases, V lost 2 bases, and 4 bases had no gene match. The CDR3 consists of 14 residues. Germline loops: CDR1 SGHRS, CDR2 YFSETQ. CDR3 nucleotide sequence: TGCGCCAGCAGCTTAGGGGACAGTTATCAGCCCCAGCATTTT. This translates into CASSLGDSYQPQHF.

CDR3 region: CASSFGGVRSTGELFF. In DNA, the CDR3 is TGTGCCAGCAGCTTCGGGGGAGTTAGGTCAACCGGGGAGCTGTTTTTT. The chain uses TRBV5-4 and TRBJ2-2; weak D call: TRBD2 (6 bases). The germline gives CDR1 SGHNT, CDR2 YYREEE (reference sequence). This CDR3 region has 16 residues. V lost 2 bases and J 5 bases, leaving 16 bases between the germline ends.

The J gene is TRBJ1-5, the V gene TRBV7-9; 10 bases align to TRBD1. The length of the CDR3 is 14 residues. The V and J ends lost 3 bases and 4 bases, in that order; junction bases with no gene match: 0. Looked up from germline, CDR1 is SEHNR and CDR2 is FQNEAQ (reference sequence). The CDR3 spells CASSLGQGNQPQHF. The DNA of the CDR3 is TGTGCCAGCAGCTTGGGACAGGGGAATCAGCCCCAGCATTTT. Full variable domain (rest looked up from reference TRBV7-9 and TRBJ1-5): DTGVSQNPRHKITKRGQNVTFRCDPISEHNRLYWYRQTLGQGPEFLTYFQNEAQLEKSRLLSDRFSAERPKGSFSTLEIQRTEQGDSAMYLCASSLGQGNQPQHFGDGTRLSIL.